What follows are 29 T cell receptor beta chains derived from one specimen sequenced in a study of blood T cells in healthy people across ages. Primed by a sample-barcoded 5' primer and a J-beta primer mix, a second PCR proceeded for roughly 6 to 12 cycles. TCRdb re-analysed the 5' RACE reads in MiXCR, keeping a single row per CDR3 protein. Of some 1 million distinct CDR3 sequences in the sample, 40% to 45% were seen once. The sequencing input was blood. These receptors were collected from a woman aged 55-75 years in good health.

The genes are TRBV20-1 and TRBJ1-1; a possible D gene is TRBD1 (6 bases). Germline loops: CDR1 DFQATT, CDR2 SNEGSKA (reference sequence). This CDR3 is 14 amino acids long. CDR3 sequence reads: CRERGNGLNTEAFF. DNA of the CDR3: TGCAGGGAGAGGGGGAACGGCCTGAACACTGAAGCTTTCTTT.

The J gene is TRBJ2-5, the V gene TRBV20-1, with 7 bases aligning to TRBD2. V gave up 5 bases and J gave up 2 bases; unmatched junction bases: 8. The CDR3 has 14 residues. Per germline, CDR1 DFQATT and CDR2 SNEGSKA (reference sequence). The CDR3 bases are TGCAGTGCTCGGATCATAGCGGGTCAAGAGACCCAGTACTTC. It is translated as CSARIIAGQETQYF.

The chain carries TRBV5-1 and TRBJ1-2; possibly TRBD1 for D (5 bases). The CDR3 covers 16 residues. V was cut by 1 base and J by 6 bases, with 19 bases left in between. The germline V gene encodes CDR1 SGHRS and CDR2 YFSETQ. The CDR3 is CASSLRVVGGGDGYTF. CDR3 nucleotide sequence: TGCGCCAGCAGCTTGAGAGTCGTGGGGGGAGGAGATGGCTACACCTTC.

Only a few counts were recorded for this clonotype. J is TRBJ1-5 and V is TRBV12-3 or TRBV12-4; TRBD1 aligns across 7 bases. J gave up 1 base and V 1 base, and 10 bases lay outside the gene matches. The CDR3 length is 18 residues. The CDR3 region is CASSLGTGGEVSNQPQHF. CDR3 nucleotide sequence: TGTGCCAGCAGTTTAGGGACAGGCGGCGAGGTCAGCAATCAGCCCCAGCATTTT.

The rearrangement uses TRBV7-9 and TRBJ1-5, with 7 bases fitting TRBD1. This CDR3 is built from 14 residues. J was trimmed by 3 bases and V by 5 bases; bases with no gene match: 4. The germline V gene encodes CDR1 SEHNR and CDR2 FQNEAQ (reference sequence). The CDR3 loop reads CASSRTGHNQPQHF. For the CDR3, the DNA is TGTGCCAGCAGCCGGACAGGCCACAATCAGCCCCAGCATTTT.

This clonotype showed up just a few times. The chain couples TRBV20-1 to TRBJ2-4; 10 bases are a match to TRBD2. The DNA end is more similar to TRBJ2-7, so the J call may be wrong. This CDR3 comprises 16 residues. Germline CDR1 DFQATT, CDR2 SNEGSKA (reference sequence). Written as DNA, the CDR3 is TGCAGTGCTAGTGGTTTCGGGCTAGCGGGAGTATCCGAGCAGTACTTC. This gives the protein CSASGFGLAGVSEQYF.

Here the CDR3 DNA reads TGCGCCAGCAGCTGGAGAGGACTATCCTACGAGCAGTACTTC. Translated: CASSWRGLSYEQYF. The chain is built from TRBV5-1 and TRBJ2-1; D possibly corresponds to TRBD2 (6 bases). The DNA end is more similar to TRBJ2-7, so the J call may be wrong. Germline loops: CDR1 SGHRS, CDR2 YFSETQ. The CDR3 contains 14 residues.

V gene TRBV7-6 combines with J gene TRBJ1-1; D remains ambiguous. Trimming took 1 base from V and 1 from J, leaving 10 bases between them. CDR1 is SGHVS, CDR2 FNYEAQ, per germline. There are 15 residues in the CDR3. CDR3 in DNA: TGTGCCAGCAGCTTAGTCGGGCAAGAGAACACTGAAGCTTTCTTT. It specifies CASSLVGQENTEAFF.

This clonotype was seen only a few times. The V and J genes are TRBV27 and TRBJ2-7; tentatively, D is TRBD1 or TRBD2 (5 bases each). CDR3 size: 13 residues. Looked up from germline, CDR1 is MNHEY and CDR2 is SMNVEV (reference sequence). Trimming pared 5 bases from V and 5 bases from J, leaving 13 bases between. The CDR3 region is CASSGTRGHEQYF. In nucleotides, the CDR3 is TGTGCCAGCAGTGGGACCCGTGGCCACGAGCAGTACTTC.

This clonotype was observed a handful of times. The rearrangement joins TRBV27 to TRBJ2-7, with 7 bases identical to TRBD2. The germline V gene has CDR1 MNHEY and CDR2 SMNVEV (reference sequence). Unmatched junction bases numbered 5, after V lost 2 bases and J lost 1 base. CDR3 length: 15 amino acids. In nucleotides, the CDR3 is TGTGCCAGCAGTTTAGGGGGAGGGCTATCCTACGAGCAGTACTTC. The encoded protein is CASSLGGGLSYEQYF.

The gene calls are TRBV12-3 or TRBV12-4 and TRBJ2-2; D might be TRBD1 or TRBD2, each matching 5 bases. CDR3 length equals 14 residues. The V end was cut by 7 bases, the J end by 4 bases, with 13 bases between. CDR3 residues: CASNRGASTGELFF. The DNA of the CDR3 is TGTGCCAGCAATAGAGGGGCCAGCACCGGGGAGCTGTTTTTT.

This clonotype was seen more than once but under ten times. J is TRBJ2-1 and V is TRBV27; D remains unclear. Germline CDR1 MNHEY, CDR2 SMNVEV (reference sequence). Trimming took off 3 bases at V and 4 bases at J, with 10 bases between the two ends. The CDR3 consists of 14 residues. The CDR3 bases are TGTGCCAGCAGTTTTGTTCCAGCTTACAATGAGCAGTTCTTC. Translated, it gives CASSFVPAYNEQFF.

The chain uses TRBV4-1 and TRBJ2-5; TRBD2 is a possible D gene (6 bases). With 5 bases removed from V and 6 bases from J, the gap between germline ends came to 16 bases. CDR1 MGHRA and CDR2 YSYEKL come from the germline V gene. There are 14 residues in the CDR3. CDR3 loop: CASSGGASKKTQYF. The DNA for the CDR3 is TGCGCCAGCAGCGGAGGGGCTAGTAAGAAGACCCAGTACTTC.

Only a few counts were recorded for this clonotype. CDR3 in DNA: TGTGCCAGCAGCCCCTCGTGGGGACAGGGGTTGGGCACTGAAGCTTTCTTT. Encoded protein: CASSPSWGQGLGTEAFF. This chain connects TRBV7-2 to TRBJ1-1, with 10 bases identical to TRBD1. Germline V gene data show CDR1 as SGHTA and CDR2 as FQGNSA. This CDR3 is built from 17 residues. Losses at the gene ends were 5 bases for V and 4 bases for J; bases not matched to a gene: 13.

The V gene is TRBV5-6, the J gene TRBJ2-7; D gene ambiguous. Germline V lookup: CDR1 SGHDT, CDR2 YYEEEE. The CDR3 is 13 residues long. V dropped 4 bases and J dropped 2 bases, with 10 bases sitting between them. CDR3 DNA sequence: TGTGCCAGCAGCGTGGCCGCGGCCTACGAGCAGTACTTC. Protein: CASSVAAAYEQYF.

The chain has TRBV3-1 and TRBJ2-3; tentatively, D is TRBD1 (6 bases). CDR1 is LGHDT and CDR2 is YNNKEL in the germline V gene (reference sequence). The CDR3 totals 16 residues. Trimming took off 0 bases at V and 2 bases at J, with 12 bases between the two ends. The CDR3 spells CASSQDRRGITDTQYF. As DNA, the CDR3 is TGTGCCAGCAGCCAAGATCGTAGGGGGATCACAGATACGCAGTATTTT.

The chain has TRBV7-8 and TRBJ1-2; perhaps TRBD1 as D (5 bases). This CDR3 is 16 amino acids long. Trimming removed 0 bases at V and 2 bases at J, with 13 bases between. From germline, CDR1 is SGHVS and CDR2 FQNEAQ. The CDR3 nucleotides read TGTGCCAGCAGCTTAGCGGTGGGGCAGGCAAACTATGGCTACACCTTC. Amino acids: CASSLAVGQANYGYTF.

A few counts support this clonotype. The J gene is TRBJ2-5, the V gene TRBV29-1; perhaps TRBD2 as D (6 bases). The end of the DNA is better explained by TRBJ2-7, so the J call may be wrong. The CDR3 has 13 residues. Germline V gene lookup returns CDR1 SQVTM and CDR2 ANQGSEA. The CDR3 spells CSVGKGRYREQYF. DNA of the CDR3: TGCAGCGTCGGTAAGGGGAGGTACCGCGAGCAGTACTTC.

In the case of this clonotype: This may arise from a read error, as a much more abundant clone is one base away. V is TRBV20-1 and J is TRBJ2-7; unclear D gene. Germline V CDR1 and CDR2: DFQATT, SNEGSKA (reference sequence). The CDR3 is 12 residues long. V lost 0 bases, J lost 2 bases, and 5 bases lay in between. This CDR3 reads CSARDDTYEQYF. The CDR3 nucleotides read TGCAGTGCTAGAGATGACACCTACGAGCAGTACTTC.

Comments on this clonotype: Germline is not matched at one junction end, which may reflect a read error. V is TRBV5-1 and J is TRBJ2-1; 11 bases map to TRBD2. CDR3 length: 17 residues. Germline loops: CDR1 SGHRS, CDR2 YFSETQ. The DNA of the CDR3 is TGCGCCAGCAGCTTGGTCCTAGCGGGAGGACTCTACAATAAGCAGTTCTTC. Translated, it gives CASSLVLAGGLYNKQFF.

In its sample, this clonotype was seen a few times. The chain has TRBV7-2 and TRBJ2-1; D is perhaps TRBD1 or TRBD2 (5 bases each). V was trimmed by 6 bases and J by 0 bases, leaving 6 bases between them. Germline V lookup: CDR1 SGHTA, CDR2 FQGNSA. The length of the CDR3 is 13 residues. CDR3 sequence: CASRRGSYNEQFF. DNA of the CDR3: TGTGCCAGCAGGAGGGGCTCCTACAATGAGCAGTTCTTC. Full variable domain (remainder filled in from reference TRBV7-2 and TRBJ2-1): GAGVSQSPSNKVTEKGKDVELRCDPISGHTALYWYRQSLGQGLEFLIYFQGNSAPDKSGLPSDRFSAERTGGSVSTLTIQRTQQEDSAVYLCASRRGSYNEQFFGPGTRLTVL.

This clonotype was counted only a few times. V is TRBV25-1 and J is TRBJ1-1, with D possibly matching TRBD1 (6 bases). Trimming removed 2 bases at V and 0 bases at J, with 10 bases between. This CDR3 region has 15 residues. Germline CDR1 MGHDK, CDR2 SYGVNS. The CDR3 coding sequence is TGTGCCAGCAGTGAAACCGACAGGCTGAACACTGAAGCTTTCTTT. Translation: CASSETDRLNTEAFF. Together with reference TRBV25-1 and TRBJ1-1, the CDR3 gives the full variable domain: EADIYQTPRYLVIGTGKKITLECSQTMGHDKMYWYQQDPGMELHLIHYSYGVNSTEKGDLSSESTVSRIRTEHFPLTLESARPSHTSQYLCASSETDRLNTEAFFGQGTRLTVV.

The sample holds a few counts of this clonotype. The chain has TRBV10-3 and TRBJ1-6, with 7 positions matching TRBD1. The CDR3 is made up of 14 amino acids. Per the germline V gene, CDR1 is ENHRY and CDR2 is SYGVKD. The V and J ends lost 2 bases and 10 bases, in that order; junction bases with no gene match: 5. This CDR3 is CAISEGQAGSPLHF. The CDR3 DNA is TGTGCCATCAGTGAGGGACAGGCGGGGTCACCCCTCCACTTT.

This clonotype has more than one count but fewer than ten. The genes are TRBV12-3 or TRBV12-4 and TRBJ2-4, with 7 bases matching TRBD1. Gene TRBJ2-7 matches the end of the DNA better, so the J call may be wrong. This CDR3 spans 14 amino acids. CDR3 loop: CASSLGGQIYEQYF. CDR3 DNA: TGTGCCAGCAGCCTAGGGGGACAGATCTACGAGCAGTACTTC.

This clonotype has just a few counts. V gene TRBV29-1 combines with J gene TRBJ2-7, with 7 positions matching TRBD1. The V gene's germline CDR1 is SQVTM and CDR2 ANQGSEA. With V trimmed by 3 bases and J by 5 bases, 13 bases remained unmatched. The CDR3 is 15 amino acids. The CDR3 sequence: CSVDVWEQGTDEQYF. In nucleotides, the CDR3 is TGCAGCGTTGATGTATGGGAACAGGGGACGGACGAGCAGTACTTC.

This clonotype turned up a few times. DNA of the CDR3: TGTGCCAGCAGTTTACCAGTCAGGGATGGGTCCTACGAGCAGTACTTC. It yields the protein CASSLPVRDGSYEQYF. V gene TRBV28 combines with J gene TRBJ2-7, with D perhaps matching TRBD1 (5 bases). The CDR3 runs to 16 residues. CDR1 and CDR2 (germline): MDHEN, SYDVKM. V lost 2 bases and J 1 base, leaving 15 bases between the germline ends.

V and J are TRBV27 and TRBJ2-7, with TRBD2 as a possible D gene (6 bases). Trimming stripped 6 bases from V and 6 bases from J, with 21 bases between. The CDR3 extends over 15 amino acids. From germline, CDR1 is MNHEY and CDR2 SMNVEV (reference sequence). The CDR3 region has the DNA TGTGCCAGCAGGAGGGGAGGACCTACTGCTGGCGAGCAGTACTTC. The encoded protein is CASRRGGPTAGEQYF.

The genes are TRBV6-6 and TRBJ1-4; D is undetermined. Looked up from germline, CDR1 is MNHNY and CDR2 is SVGAGI (reference sequence). This CDR3 spans 14 amino acids. The ends were cut back, 6 bases at V and 8 bases at J, with 16 bases in the middle. The DNA of the CDR3 is TGTGCCAGCAGATTACGGGCCGCTGGAGAAAAACTGTTTTTT. This gives the protein CASRLRAAGEKLFF.

CDR3 in DNA: TGTGCCAGCAGTTTAGGGGGACCGATGCACACAGATACGCAGTATTTT. It specifies CASSLGGPMHTDTQYF. The chain is built from TRBV12-3 or TRBV12-4 and TRBJ2-3; the D gene could be TRBD1 or TRBD2 (5 bases each). Deletions cut 1 base from V and 2 bases from J, with 13 bases between. The CDR3 length is 16 residues.